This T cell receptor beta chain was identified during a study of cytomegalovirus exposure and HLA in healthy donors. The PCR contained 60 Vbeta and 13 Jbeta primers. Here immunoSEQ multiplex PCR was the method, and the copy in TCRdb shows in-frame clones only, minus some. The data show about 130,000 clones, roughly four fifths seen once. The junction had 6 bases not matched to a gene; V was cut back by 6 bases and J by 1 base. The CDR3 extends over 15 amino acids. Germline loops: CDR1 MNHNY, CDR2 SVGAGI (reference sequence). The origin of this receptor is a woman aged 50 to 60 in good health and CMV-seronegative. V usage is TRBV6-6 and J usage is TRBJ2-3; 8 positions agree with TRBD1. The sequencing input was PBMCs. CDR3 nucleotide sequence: TGTGCCAGCAGGGCAGGGGGCCTAGGCACAGATACGCAGTATTTT. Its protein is CASRAGGLGTDTQYF.